Shown below are 28 T cell receptor beta chains from a single sample sequenced in a study of cytomegalovirus exposure and HLA in healthy donors. The PCR employed 60 Vbeta primers together with 13 Jbeta primers. TCRdb's copy holds only in-frame clones and misses some; the assay was immunoSEQ multiplex PCR. The sample lists about 93,000 clones; 78% were seen once. Sequencing input: PBMCs. The receptors here all came from a woman aged 40 to 49 in good health and CMV-seronegative.

The chain is built from TRBV7-9 and TRBJ2-1, with a possible D match to TRBD1 (6 bases). CDR1 SEHNR and CDR2 FQNEAQ come from the germline V gene (reference sequence). The CDR3 spans 14 residues. Trimming cost V 4 bases and J 5 bases, with 12 bases left between them. CDR3 protein: CASSSGTFDNEQFF. In nucleotides, the CDR3 is TGTGCCAGCAGCTCCGGGACATTCGACAATGAGCAGTTCTTC.

Comment on this clone: The junction shows a germline mismatch at one end, possibly a read error. The V call is TRBV7-9, the J call TRBJ1-1, with 7 nucleotides matching TRBD1. The CDR3 has 15 residues. From germline, CDR1 is SEHNR and CDR2 FQNEAQ (reference sequence). CDR3 amino acids: CSSSLVRGEGPEAFF. The CDR3 region has the DNA TGTTCCAGCAGCTTAGTCAGGGGGGAAGGCCCTGAAGCTTTCTTT.

The V call is TRBV7-2, the J call TRBJ2-2; the D is unclear. The length of the CDR3 is 11 residues. Germline V CDR1 and CDR2: SGHTA, FQGNSA. The germline V and J ends were trimmed by 2 bases and 9 bases, with 4 bases remaining between them. The CDR3 nucleotides are TGTGCCAGCAGCTTATCCTGGGAGCTGTTTTTT. Its protein is CASSLSWELFF.

This chain joins TRBV5-4 and TRBJ2-7; maybe TRBD1 (6 bases). The CDR3 contains 15 residues. Germline CDR1 SGHNT, CDR2 YYREEE (reference sequence). The V end was cut by 4 bases, the J end by 0 bases, with 14 bases between. The CDR3 is CASSLNRVHSYEQYF. The CDR3 nucleotides are TGTGCCAGCAGCCTGAACAGGGTCCACTCCTACGAGCAGTACTTC. The full variable domain, with the rest looked up from reference TRBV5-4 and TRBJ2-7, is ETGVTQSPTHLIKTRGQQVTLRCSSQSGHNTVSWYQQALGQGPQFIFQYYREEENGRGNFPPRFSGLQFPNYSSELNVNALELDDSALYLCASSLNRVHSYEQYFGPGTRLTVT.

This chain joins TRBV6-1 and TRBJ2-7; 12 nucleotides agree with TRBD2. The germline gives CDR1 MNHNS, CDR2 SASEGT. The CDR3 length is 17 residues. Unmatched junction bases numbered 8, after V lost 4 bases and J lost 1 base. The DNA for the CDR3 is TGTGCCAGCAGTGTTGGCCTAGCGGGAGGGGTTTCCTACGAGCAGTACTTC. Protein sequence: CASSVGLAGGVSYEQYF.

V is TRBV4-1 and J is TRBJ1-2; D unclear. V was shortened by 4 bases and J by 3 bases, with 12 bases between the two germline ends. Germline assignment: CDR1 MGHRA and CDR2 YSYEKL. This CDR3 has 14 amino acids. The CDR3 DNA sequence: TGCGCCAGCAGCCCCCTTCCAGAGGACTATGGCTACACCTTC. It specifies CASSPLPEDYGYTF.

This clone was detected only a few times. J is TRBJ2-1 and V is TRBV6-4; TRBD2 matches 12 bases. V lost 5 bases to trimming and J lost 7 bases; unmatched junction nucleotides: 6. Germline assignment: CDR1 MRHNA and CDR2 SNTAGT. The CDR3 is 15 residues long. The DNA of the CDR3 is TGTGCCAGCAGTTCCCTAGCGGGAGGGAGGAATGAGCAGTTCTTC. Its protein is CASSSLAGGRNEQFF.

The chain joins TRBV19 to TRBJ2-7; 8 positions agree with TRBD1. This CDR3 spans 17 amino acids. Germline trimming cut 4 bases from V and 3 bases from J; bases unmatched to any gene: 14. CDR1 and CDR2 (germline): LNHDA, SQIVND (reference sequence). Here the CDR3 reads CASSRTGTPGSLYEQYF. In DNA, the CDR3 is TGTGCCAGTAGTAGGACAGGGACCCCCGGGAGCCTCTACGAGCAGTACTTC.

The rearrangement joins TRBV28 to TRBJ1-5, with D unclear. The CDR3 extends over 16 amino acids. Trimming removed 5 bases from V and 0 bases from J, with 14 bases in between. Germline lookup yields CDR1 MDHEN and CDR2 SYDVKM. Here the CDR3 DNA reads TGTGCCAGCAGTACCGGAGCGGGATATAGCAATCAGCCCCAGCATTTT. Its translation: CASSTGAGYSNQPQHF.

V is TRBV28 and J is TRBJ2-1; no reliable D call. CDR3 size: 10 residues. Trimming shortened V by 5 bases and J by 12 bases, and 8 bases separated the two germline ends. Germline V gene data show CDR1 as MDHEN and CDR2 as SYDVKM. CDR3 nucleotide sequence: TGTGCCAGCAGTCGGGTGGGGCAGTTCTTC. It encodes CASSRVGQFF.

The CDR3 DNA follows: TGTGCCAGCAGCCCTCCGAGGGGGCTGGGCACTGAAGCTTTCTTT. This sequence encodes CASSPPRGLGTEAFF. This chain uses TRBV6-5 with TRBJ1-1; 7 nucleotides match TRBD1. V was clipped by 6 bases and J by 4 bases; unmatched bases: 11. Looked up from germline, CDR1 is MNHEY and CDR2 is SVGAGI. The CDR3 has 15 residues.

This chain joins TRBV7-9 and TRBJ1-1, with D hard to call. Germline CDR1 is SEHNR and CDR2 is FQNEAQ (reference sequence). The V gene lost 3 bases and the J gene lost 1 base, with 12 bases spanning the gap. The CDR3 sequence is 15 residues long. CDR3 loop: CASSFSQAQNTEAFF. For the CDR3, the DNA is TGTGCCAGCAGCTTCAGTCAGGCCCAGAACACTGAAGCTTTCTTT. The entire variable domain, with the rest obtained from reference TRBV7-9 and TRBJ1-1, is as follows: DTGVSQNPRHKITKRGQNVTFRCDPISEHNRLYWYRQTLGQGPEFLTYFQNEAQLEKSRLLSDRFSAERPKGSFSTLEIQRTEQGDSAMYLCASSFSQAQNTEAFFGQGTRLTVV.

The chain is built from TRBV18 and TRBJ2-1; 11 bases are a match to TRBD2. This CDR3 spans 16 amino acids. Trimming at V came to 2 bases and at J to 4 bases, leaving 4 bases not matched to a gene. Germline CDR1 reads KGHSH; CDR2 reads LQKENI. The CDR3 region has the DNA TGTGCCAGCTCACCAGGACTAGCGGGTGGATACAATGAGCAGTTCTTC. It translates to CASSPGLAGGYNEQFF. Complete variable domain (other parts from reference TRBV18 and TRBJ2-1): NAGVMQNPRHLVRRRGQEARLRCSPMKGHSHVYWYRQLPEEGLKFMVYLQKENIIDESGMPKERFSAEFPKEGPSILRIQQVVRGDSAAYFCASSPGLAGGYNEQFFGPGTRLTVL.

V is TRBV6-5 and J is TRBJ1-2, with 7 bases lining up with TRBD1. V was pared by 6 bases and J by 5 bases, with 12 bases of the junction left unmatched. CDR1 MNHEY and CDR2 SVGAGI come from the germline V gene. The CDR3 spans 15 residues. CDR3 sequence reads: CASSHLQGQAYGYTF. The CDR3, as DNA: TGTGCCAGCAGCCACCTACAGGGGCAAGCGTATGGCTACACCTTC.

The chain recombines TRBV6-5 with TRBJ2-5; TRBD1 aligns across 8 bases. Trimming cost V 2 bases and J 4 bases; bases outside gene matches: 3. CDR1 is MNHEY and CDR2 is SVGAGI in the germline V gene. CDR3 length equals 14 residues. CDR3 residues: CASSYGTGSETQYF. In DNA, the CDR3 is TGTGCCAGCAGTTACGGGACAGGCTCAGAGACCCAGTACTTC.

J is TRBJ2-1 and V is TRBV19, with 7 bases aligning to TRBD1. Germline loops: CDR1 LNHDA, CDR2 SQIVND (reference sequence). This CDR3 region has 17 residues. The V segment lost 3 bases and the J segment 4 bases; nucleotides outside the gene matches: 12. The CDR3 DNA sequence: TGTGCCAGTAGTATCTGGGTGGGACAGCCTTCTTACAATGAGCAGTTCTTC. This sequence encodes CASSIWVGQPSYNEQFF.

This chain joins TRBV28 and TRBJ2-7; D is possibly TRBD2 (6 bases). In germline, CDR1 is MDHEN, CDR2 SYDVKM. V lost 3 bases to trimming and J lost 2 bases, with 14 bases between them. The CDR3 has 15 residues. The CDR3 here is CASSFHGAGAYEQYF. The CDR3 DNA follows: TGTGCCAGCAGTTTCCACGGAGCGGGTGCCTACGAGCAGTACTTC.

This chain uses TRBV27 with TRBJ2-7; 7 bases map to TRBD2. The CDR3 is 12 residues long. Per germline, CDR1 MNHEY and CDR2 SMNVEV (reference sequence). The J segment lost 11 bases and the V segment lost 5 bases, leaving 9 bases of the junction unmatched. The CDR3 nucleotides read TGTGCCAGCAGTCTCCTTGGGGGGGATAAGTACTTC. This gives the protein CASSLLGGDKYF.

The chain recombines TRBV6-5 with TRBJ1-2, with a tentative D call TRBD1 (5 bases). V was pared by 2 bases and J by 8 bases, with 15 bases between. The CDR3 sequence is 14 residues long. Germline V gives CDR1 MNHEY, CDR2 SVGAGI. The CDR3 loop is CASSYGTGVSGYTF. CDR3 DNA: TGTGCCAGCAGTTACGGAACAGGTGTATCCGGCTACACCTTC.

The chain combines TRBV4-1 with TRBJ1-5; D remains unclear. This CDR3 region has 14 residues. Deletions cut 3 bases from V and 7 bases from J, with 13 bases between. CDR1 and CDR2 (germline): MGHRA, YSYEKL. DNA of the CDR3: TGCGCCAGCAGCCAGGCTGGAGGCGGGCAGCCCCAGCATTTT. Protein product: CASSQAGGGQPQHF.

This chain links TRBV7-9 with TRBJ2-2, with D possibly matching TRBD1 (5 bases). Germline values: CDR1 SEHNR, CDR2 FQNEAQ (reference sequence). The CDR3 extends over 14 amino acids. Trimming left V 6 bases short and J 1 base short, with 9 bases between. CDR3 nucleotide sequence: TGTGCCAGCAGTCGTCAGGGGAACACCGGGGAGCTGTTTTTT. This codes for CASSRQGNTGELFF.

In the case of this clone: Other nucleotide sequences in the sample specify the same CDR3. CDR3 DNA sequence: TGTGCCAGCAGCTCACGGACTAGCGGCGAGCAGTACTTC. Encoded protein: CASSSRTSGEQYF. V is TRBV7-2 and J is TRBJ2-7, with 10 nucleotides matching TRBD2. The germline gives CDR1 SGHTA, CDR2 FQGNSA. The junction had 3 bases not matched to a gene; V was cut back by 4 bases and J by 6 bases. There are 13 residues in the CDR3.

The CDR3 here is CAISDPRTSGKDEQYF. CDR3 DNA sequence: TGTGCCATCAGTGATCCCCGGACTAGCGGGAAGGACGAGCAGTACTTC. The chain is built from TRBV10-3 and TRBJ2-7; 12 bases map to TRBD2. Germline V gene sequence: CDR1 ENHRY, CDR2 SYGVKD. J gave up 5 bases and V 3 bases, and 8 bases lay outside the gene matches. This CDR3 contains 16 residues.

V gene TRBV5-1 combines with J gene TRBJ2-5; D perhaps matches TRBD2 (7 bases). CDR3 length: 21 amino acids. Germline values: CDR1 SGHRS, CDR2 YFSETQ. V dropped 0 bases and J dropped 1 base, with 28 bases sitting between them. In nucleotides, the CDR3 is TGCGCCAGCAGCTTGGAACCCGCCGGGCGCCCCACAGGGAGGGCCCAAGAGACCCAGTACTTC. Its protein is CASSLEPAGRPTGRAQETQYF.

The chain joins TRBV7-9 to TRBJ2-1, with D uncertain. Trimming removed 5 bases from V and 10 bases from J, with 9 bases in between. The CDR3 has 11 amino acids. Germline V gene sequence: CDR1 SEHNR, CDR2 FQNEAQ (reference sequence). DNA of the CDR3: TGTGCCAGCAGCCTGCGGCGGGAGCAGTTCTTC. Its translation: CASSLRREQFF.

V is TRBV27 and J is TRBJ2-1; D might be TRBD2 (5 bases). The CDR3 has 15 residues. Trimming pared 3 bases from V and 5 bases from J, leaving 14 bases between. CDR1 and CDR2 from the germline V gene are MNHEY and SMNVEV (reference sequence). CDR3 protein: CASSFDLRGNNEQFF. CDR3 bases: TGTGCCAGCAGTTTCGACTTGAGAGGGAACAATGAGCAGTTCTTC.

This chain uses TRBV2 with TRBJ2-2; tentatively, D is TRBD1 (6 bases). Germline V gives CDR1 SNHLY, CDR2 FYNNEI. V gave up 8 bases and J gave up 1 base, with 14 bases separating them. CDR3 length: 15 amino acids. CDR3 bases: TGTGCCAGCCAGGGGTTTTTGCTGAACACCGGGGAGCTGTTTTTT. Protein product: CASQGFLLNTGELFF.

CDR3 sequence reads: CASSLKGALPGELFF. The CDR3 nucleotides read TGTGCCAGCAGCTTAAAGGGGGCCCTGCCCGGGGAGCTGTTTTTT. The rearrangement uses TRBV7-8 and TRBJ2-2, with 7 bases fitting TRBD1. J was trimmed by 6 bases and V by 2 bases; bases with no gene match: 6. Germline V gene sequence: CDR1 SGHVS, CDR2 FQNEAQ. The CDR3 has 15 residues.